These 19 T cell receptor beta chains came from one sample sequenced in a study of shared clonotypes between healthy human individuals. The protocol was immunoSEQ multiplex PCR, while the TCRdb copy is restricted to in-frame clones and leaves out a portion. The sample contains 450,000 or so clones, over 60% of which appear only once. The sequenced sample consisted of PBMCs. The receptor source for this set is a middle-aged woman in good health. Some clones in this sample may be carry-over from other donors' samples.

The DNA of the CDR3 is TGTGCCAGCTCACTAGACAGGGCCGGGACTGAAGCTTTCTTT. Its protein is CASSLDRAGTEAFF. The gene calls are TRBV18 and TRBJ1-1, with TRBD1 matching over 7 bases. Germline V gene data show CDR1 as KGHSH and CDR2 as LQKENI. V shed 4 bases, J shed 5 bases, and the junction held 7 bases outside the gene matches. The CDR3 length is 14 residues.

The chain couples TRBV7-3 to TRBJ2-1, with TRBD2 matching 8 bases. CDR1 SGHTA and CDR2 FQGTGA come from the germline V gene. The junction had 9 bases not matched to a gene; V was cut back by 5 bases and J by 6 bases. The length of the CDR3 is 15 residues. CDR3 amino acids: CASSEVGLASNEQFF. The CDR3 nucleotides are TGTGCCAGCAGCGAAGTTGGACTAGCAAGCAATGAGCAGTTCTTC.

The CDR3 DNA follows: TGTGCCAGCAGTGAAGGGTCAAGCGGCTACACCTTC. This codes for CASSEGSSGYTF. The gene calls are TRBV6-1 and TRBJ1-2; D gene unclear. The CDR3 sequence is 12 residues long. Looked up from germline, CDR1 is MNHNS and CDR2 is SASEGT. Trimming stripped 1 base from V and 8 bases from J, with 8 bases between.

The chain joins TRBV7-2 to TRBJ2-5; 10 bases map to TRBD2. The junction had 5 bases not matched to a gene; V was cut back by 4 bases and J by 3 bases. The CDR3 loop spans 15 amino acids. Germline V gene lookup returns CDR1 SGHTA and CDR2 FQGNSA. CDR3 amino acids: CASSSQRGGEETQYF. CDR3 coding DNA: TGTGCCAGCAGCTCCCAGCGGGGGGGGGAAGAGACCCAGTACTTC.

The V call is TRBV4-1, the J call TRBJ2-7, with D tentatively TRBD1 (6 bases). Germline assignment: CDR1 MGHRA and CDR2 YSYEKL. With 1 base removed from V and 0 bases from J, the gap between germline ends came to 13 bases. The length of the CDR3 is 16 residues. CDR3 DNA: TGCGCCAGCAGCCAAGGGCCCGACAGGACCTCCTACGAGCAGTACTTC. This gives the protein CASSQGPDRTSYEQYF.

Turning to this clone: A far bigger clonotype differs at one base, so this is likely a read error. This rearrangement joins TRBV5-1 to TRBJ2-5; 9 bases map to TRBD1. This CDR3 is built from 15 residues. With 4 bases clipped from V and 7 bases from J, the junction kept 11 bases outside the gene matches. CDR1 is SGHRS and CDR2 is YFSETQ in the germline V gene. The CDR3 here is CASSQRDREGVTQYF. CDR3 in DNA: TGCGCCAGCAGCCAAAGGGACAGGGAAGGAGTGACCCAGTACTTC.

The CDR3 is CASSWGQGRGEQYF. Written as DNA, the CDR3 is TGTGCCAGTAGTTGGGGACAGGGACGTGGCGAGCAGTACTTC. The V and J genes are TRBV19 and TRBJ2-7, with 9 bases aligning to TRBD1. The germline V gene has CDR1 LNHDA and CDR2 SQIVND (reference sequence). CDR3 size: 14 residues. V lost 5 bases to trimming and J lost 6 bases; unmatched junction nucleotides: 8.

This clone was observed a few times. V is TRBV30 and J is TRBJ1-1, with D possibly TRBD1 on 6 matching bases. Germline lookup yields CDR1 GTSNPN and CDR2 SVGIG (reference sequence). The V gene lost 3 bases and the J gene lost 0 bases, with 8 bases spanning the gap. This CDR3 comprises 13 residues. For the CDR3, the DNA is TGTGCCTGGAGCGGACAGATGAACACTGAAGCTTTCTTT. Translating it yields CAWSGQMNTEAFF.

This chain uses TRBV2 with TRBJ1-1, with TRBD1 identical over 7 bases. The germline CDR1 and CDR2 sequences are SNHLY and FYNNEI. V shed 5 bases and J 3 bases; nucleotides not matched to a gene: 9. The CDR3 is 15 residues long. CDR3 nucleotide sequence: TGTGCCAGCAGTTGGACAGGCTCATCGGACACTGAAGCTTTCTTT. It specifies CASSWTGSSDTEAFF.

Remarks on this clone: At one end, the junction sequence differs from germline, possibly due to a read error. V is TRBV6-5 and J is TRBJ1-2; D gene unclear. The CDR3 consists of 14 residues. The germline CDR1 and CDR2 sequences are MNHEY and SVGAGI. Here the CDR3 DNA reads TGTGCCAGCAGCTACTCGATGGGTGCCGGGGGCTACACCTTC. Amino acids: CASSYSMGAGGYTF.

V usage is TRBV4-1 and J usage is TRBJ1-1, with D possibly matching TRBD1 (5 bases). There are 15 residues in the CDR3. The V gene lost 2 bases and the J gene lost 7 bases, with 17 bases spanning the gap. CDR1 is MGHRA, CDR2 YSYEKL, per germline. This chain's CDR3 is CASSQPIRRDGEAFF. The CDR3 DNA follows: TGCGCCAGCAGCCAACCGATAAGGAGGGACGGTGAAGCTTTCTTT.

The genes are TRBV7-3 and TRBJ2-1; D is ambiguous. The germline V gene has CDR1 SGHTA and CDR2 FQGTGA. This CDR3 has 12 residues. Trimming left V 5 bases short and J 6 bases short, with 8 bases between. This CDR3 reads CASSRPGNEQFF. The CDR3, as DNA: TGTGCCAGCAGCCGCCCCGGCAATGAGCAGTTCTTC.

V and J are TRBV7-8 and TRBJ2-1; D is ambiguous. V was trimmed by 5 bases and J by 8 bases, leaving 13 bases between them. This CDR3 is built from 13 residues. CDR1 SGHVS and CDR2 FQNEAQ come from the germline V gene. The CDR3 sequence is CASSLSLIDEQFF. Written as DNA, the CDR3 is TGTGCCAGCAGCCTTAGCCTGATCGATGAGCAGTTCTTC.

The gene calls are TRBV4-2 and TRBJ2-1; no clear D gene. Germline V gives CDR1 LGHNA, CDR2 YNFKEQ. The CDR3 is 16 amino acids. V gave up 0 bases and J gave up 0 bases, with 9 bases separating them. The DNA of the CDR3 is TGTGCCAGCAGCCAAGACCTTCCGGGCTCCTACAATGAGCAGTTCTTC. Translation: CASSQDLPGSYNEQFF.

The chain carries TRBV6-1 and TRBJ1-1; no clear D gene. There are 13 residues in the CDR3. Trimming cost V 6 bases and J 0 bases, with 8 bases left between them. CDR1 MNHNS and CDR2 SASEGT come from the germline V gene. CDR3 loop: CASSTGLNTEAFF. CDR3 nucleotide sequence: TGTGCCAGCAGCACCGGCTTGAACACTGAAGCTTTCTTT.

This clone has at least ten counts. This chain uses TRBV20-1 with TRBJ2-1; no clear D gene. CDR3 length: 9 residues. Germline CDR1 reads DFQATT; CDR2 reads SNEGSKA (reference sequence). The V and J ends lost 6 bases and 7 bases respectively, with 4 bases between them. CDR3 sequence: CSAGNEQFF. CDR3 coding DNA: TGCAGTGCGGGGAATGAGCAGTTCTTC.

V and J are TRBV28 and TRBJ2-1, with 8 bases identical to TRBD2. Germline CDR1 reads MDHEN; CDR2 reads SYDVKM. The CDR3 loop spans 15 amino acids. J gave up 0 bases and V 6 bases, and 4 bases lay outside the gene matches. CDR3 loop: CASSTGTSSYNEQFF. The CDR3 DNA reads TGTGCCAGCAGCACCGGGACTAGCTCCTACAATGAGCAGTTCTTC.

On this clone itself: A far larger clone is off by one base, so a read error is likely. Other DNA sequences in the same sample also yield this CDR3. V gene TRBV2 combines with J gene TRBJ2-2, with 10 bases lining up with TRBD1. Germline V CDR1 and CDR2: SNHLY, FYNNEI. The CDR3 totals 16 residues. The CDR3 DNA reads TGTGCCAGCTCCGGGACAGGGGTCGGTCTCACCGGGGAGCTGCTTTTT. Protein product: CASSGTGVGLTGELLF.

This CDR3 is CSAPSQETQYF. Here the CDR3 DNA reads TGCAGTGCCCCAAGTCAAGAGACCCAGTACTTC. This chain uses TRBV20-1 with TRBJ2-5, with D uncertain. V dropped 6 bases and J dropped 2 bases, with 7 bases sitting between them. The length of the CDR3 is 11 residues. CDR1 and CDR2 (germline): DFQATT, SNEGSKA (reference sequence).